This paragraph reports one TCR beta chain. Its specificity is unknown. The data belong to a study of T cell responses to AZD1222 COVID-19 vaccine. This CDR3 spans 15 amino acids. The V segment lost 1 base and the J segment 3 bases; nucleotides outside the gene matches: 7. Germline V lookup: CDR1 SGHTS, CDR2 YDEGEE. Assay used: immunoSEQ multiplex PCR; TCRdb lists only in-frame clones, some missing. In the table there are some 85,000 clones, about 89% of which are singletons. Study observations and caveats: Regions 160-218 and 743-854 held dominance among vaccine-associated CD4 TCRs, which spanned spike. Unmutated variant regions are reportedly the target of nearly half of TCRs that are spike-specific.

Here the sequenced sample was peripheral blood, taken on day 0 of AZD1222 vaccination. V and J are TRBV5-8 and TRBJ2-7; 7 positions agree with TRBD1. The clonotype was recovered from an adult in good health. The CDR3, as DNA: TGTGCCAGCAGCTTGCGGGACAGCCTCCTCTACGAGCAGTACTTC. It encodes CASSLRDSLLYEQYF. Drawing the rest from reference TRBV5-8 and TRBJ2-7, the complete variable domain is EAGVTQSPTHLIKTRGQQATLRCSPISGHTSVYWYQQALGLGLQFLLWYDEGEERNRGNFPPRFSGRQFPNYSSELNVNALELEDSALYLCASSLRDSLLYEQYFGPGTRLTVT.